This is a list of T cell receptor beta chains from one sample in a study of identical twins. In TCRdb, the 5' RACE reads were re-called with MiXCR into one record per CDR3 protein. The sample has approximately 500,000 distinct CDR3 sequences, roughly 24% seen once; the top ten hold 2.5% to 3.5%. In addition, the sample was reused for a study of T cells expressing NK-cell markers.

Source material: CD4+ T cells sorted from blood. Every receptor here comes from a woman in her late teens or twenties in good health. The CDR3 runs from the conserved cysteine through the conserved F or W. The D gene is left open where the match is weak. Size is stated for part of the rows, as once, few or many counts, or as a class when the clone is expanded.

j_gene: TRBJ2-2
v_gene: TRBV12-3/TRBV12-4
d_gene: TRBD1
abundance: few
CDR3aa: CASSLTGGTGELFF
CDR3nt: TGTGCCAGCAGTTTGACAGGGGGCACCGGGGAGCTGTTTTTT

j_gene: TRBJ2-7
v_gene: TRBV7-2
d_gene: TRBD2
abundance: -
CDR3aa: CASSYPSGRSEQYF
CDR3nt: TGTGCCAGCAGCTACCCTAGCGGGAGAAGCGAGCAGTACTTC

j_gene: TRBJ1-1
v_gene: TRBV19
d_gene: -
abundance: few
CDR3aa: CASTRGWVNTEAFF
CDR3nt: TGTGCCAGTACCCGGGGTTGGGTGAACACTGAAGCTTTCTTT

j_gene: TRBJ1-5
v_gene: TRBV14
d_gene: -
abundance: -
CDR3aa: CASSHRDNDSNQPQHF
CDR3nt: TGTGCCAGCAGCCATAGGGACAACGATAGCAATCAGCCCCAGCATTTT

j_gene: TRBJ1-2
v_gene: TRBV3-1
d_gene: -
abundance: once
CDR3aa: CASSQAFAGYTF
CDR3nt: TGTGCCAGCAGCCAGGCGTTCGCGGGCTACACCTTC

j_gene: TRBJ2-1
v_gene: TRBV12-3/TRBV12-4
d_gene: -
abundance: many
CDR3aa: CASAGYNEQFF
CDR3nt: TGTGCCAGCGCGGGGTACAATGAGCAGTTCTTC

j_gene: TRBJ2-1
v_gene: TRBV20-1
d_gene: -
abundance: -
CDR3aa: CSARTFQGEVNEQFF
CDR3nt: TGCAGTGCGAGAACCTTCCAGGGGGAGGTCAATGAGCAGTTCTTC

j_gene: TRBJ2-2
v_gene: TRBV5-1
d_gene: TRBD2
abundance: -
CDR3aa: CASSLRQRGAVSNTGELFF
CDR3nt: TGCGCCAGCAGCTTGCGGCAGCGGGGGGCCGTTTCGAACACCGGGGAGCTGTTTTTT

j_gene: TRBJ1-1
v_gene: TRBV12-3/TRBV12-4
d_gene: TRBD1
abundance: many
CDR3aa: CASSPLGTGRWTEAFF
CDR3nt: TGTGCCAGCAGTCCCCTTGGGACAGGGAGGTGGACTGAAGCTTTCTTT

j_gene: TRBJ2-7
v_gene: TRBV20-1
d_gene: -
abundance: -
CDR3aa: CSASQTLIGRQYF
CDR3nt: TGCAGTGCCTCCCAAACTCTGATCGGGCGGCAGTACTTC

j_gene: TRBJ1-2
v_gene: TRBV18
d_gene: -
abundance: -
CDR3aa: CASSPPVPYGYTF
CDR3nt: TGTGCCAGCTCACCACCGGTCCCCTATGGCTACACCTTC

j_gene: TRBJ2-1
v_gene: TRBV12-3/TRBV12-4
d_gene: -
abundance: few
CDR3aa: CASRVTHEQFF
CDR3nt: TGTGCCAGCAGGGTAACACATGAGCAGTTCTTC

j_gene: TRBJ2-7
v_gene: TRBV7-2
d_gene: -
abundance: -
CDR3aa: CASTPDTSIFYEQYF
CDR3nt: TGTGCCAGCACTCCCGACACGTCTATCTTCTACGAGCAGTACTTC

j_gene: TRBJ1-2
v_gene: TRBV4-1
d_gene: -
abundance: -
CDR3aa: CASSQDRTGLGYTF
CDR3nt: TGCGCCAGCAGCCAAGATAGAACAGGGCTTGGCTACACCTTC

j_gene: TRBJ1-1
v_gene: TRBV7-9
d_gene: TRBD1
abundance: -
CDR3aa: CASSFSGGDTEAFF
CDR3nt: TGTGCCAGCAGCTTTTCAGGGGGAGACACTGAAGCTTTCTTT

j_gene: TRBJ1-6
v_gene: TRBV20-1
d_gene: -
abundance: -
CDR3aa: CSARVTERSPLHF
CDR3nt: TGCAGTGCTAGAGTGACAGAAAGATCACCCCTCCACTTT

j_gene: TRBJ2-5
v_gene: TRBV12-3/TRBV12-4
d_gene: -
abundance: -
CDR3aa: CASSYRFTPRPQYF
CDR3nt: TGTGCCAGCAGTTACAGATTCACCCCGCGGCCCCAGTACTTC

j_gene: TRBJ2-2
v_gene: TRBV20-1
d_gene: -
abundance: few
CDR3aa: CSARNRRTGELFF
CDR3nt: TGCAGTGCTAGAAATCGGCGCACCGGGGAGCTGTTTTTT

j_gene: TRBJ2-1
v_gene: TRBV10-3
d_gene: TRBD2
abundance: few
CDR3aa: CASRGTSGAYNEQFF
CDR3nt: TGTGCCTCCCGGGGGACTAGCGGCGCCTACAATGAGCAGTTCTTC

j_gene: TRBJ2-2
v_gene: TRBV6-2/TRBV6-3
d_gene: -
abundance: few
CDR3aa: CASRLLRAGELFF
CDR3nt: TGTGCCAGCAGACTCCTCCGGGCCGGGGAGCTGTTTTTT

j_gene: TRBJ2-3
v_gene: TRBV10-3
d_gene: -
abundance: few
CDR3aa: CAISEEKDTQYF
CDR3nt: TGTGCCATCAGTGAGGAGAAAGATACGCAGTATTTT

j_gene: TRBJ2-2
v_gene: TRBV12-3/TRBV12-4
d_gene: TRBD2
abundance: -
CDR3aa: CASSPPAGVTGELFF
CDR3nt: TGTGCCAGCAGTCCTCCCGCGGGGGTTACCGGGGAGCTGTTTTTT

j_gene: TRBJ2-1
v_gene: TRBV6-5
d_gene: -
abundance: many
CDR3aa: CASSSLGTGDNEQFF
CDR3nt: TGTGCCAGCAGTTCCCTCGGGACTGGTGACAATGAGCAGTTCTTC

j_gene: TRBJ2-6
v_gene: TRBV2
d_gene: -
abundance: -
CDR3aa: CASSVSGLGGANVLTF
CDR3nt: TGTGCCAGCAGTGTTTCAGGGCTCGGTGGGGCCAACGTCCTGACTTTC

j_gene: TRBJ2-7
v_gene: TRBV5-1
d_gene: -
abundance: few
CDR3aa: CASRWDKLYEQYF
CDR3nt: TGCGCCAGCAGATGGGACAAGCTCTACGAGCAGTACTTC

j_gene: TRBJ2-3
v_gene: TRBV7-2
d_gene: -
abundance: many
CDR3aa: CASSFYTDTQYF
CDR3nt: TGTGCCAGCAGCTTCTACACAGATACGCAGTATTTT

j_gene: TRBJ2-1
v_gene: TRBV11-2
d_gene: TRBD2
abundance: few
CDR3aa: CASRARRSGRGYNEQFF
CDR3nt: TGTGCCAGCAGAGCTCGACGGAGCGGGAGGGGCTACAATGAGCAGTTCTTC

j_gene: TRBJ1-5
v_gene: TRBV6-1
d_gene: -
abundance: -
CDR3aa: CASNTGYNQPQHF
CDR3nt: TGTGCCAGCAATACAGGGTACAATCAGCCCCAGCATTTT

j_gene: TRBJ2-3
v_gene: TRBV7-2
d_gene: TRBD1
abundance: -
CDR3aa: CASSVDRGRTDTQYF
CDR3nt: TGTGCCAGCAGCGTAGACAGGGGGCGCACGGATACGCAGTATTTT

j_gene: TRBJ1-5
v_gene: TRBV6-1
d_gene: -
abundance: -
CDR3aa: CASTNLYLTEPQHF
CDR3nt: TGTGCCAGCACTAACCTCTACCTTACGGAGCCCCAGCATTTT

j_gene: TRBJ1-2
v_gene: TRBV5-1
d_gene: -
abundance: -
CDR3aa: CASTRDDGHYGYTF
CDR3nt: TGCGCCAGCACACGGGACGACGGACACTATGGCTACACCTTC

j_gene: TRBJ2-7
v_gene: TRBV6-1
d_gene: -
abundance: few
CDR3aa: CASTGQGGRNEQYF
CDR3nt: TGTGCGTCAACAGGGCAGGGGGGCAGGAACGAGCAGTACTTC

j_gene: TRBJ2-5
v_gene: TRBV12-3/TRBV12-4
d_gene: -
abundance: many
CDR3aa: CASSFVGRVDETQYF
CDR3nt: TGTGCCAGCAGTTTCGTGGGCAGGGTGGATGAGACCCAGTACTTC

j_gene: TRBJ2-6
v_gene: TRBV9
d_gene: TRBD1
abundance: -
CDR3aa: CASSGKTGGIYSGANVLTF
CDR3nt: TGTGCCAGCAGCGGGAAGACAGGGGGCATATACTCTGGGGCCAACGTCCTGACTTTC

j_gene: TRBJ2-3
v_gene: TRBV5-1
d_gene: TRBD1
abundance: -
CDR3aa: CASSLDPGQISTDTQYF
CDR3nt: TGCGCCAGCAGCTTGGACCCGGGACAGATTAGCACAGATACGCAGTATTTT